This TCR beta chain was captured in a study of blood T cell repertoires in COVID-19. Assay used: immunoSEQ multiplex PCR; TCRdb lists only in-frame clones, some missing. This table has about 310,000 clones, around 91% appearing once. CDR3 length: 14 residues. Looked up from germline, CDR1 is SGHAT and CDR2 is FQNNGV. Trimming took off 1 base at V and 2 bases at J, with 5 bases between the two ends. This sequence was found in a woman aged 40 to 55 who had recovered from COVID-19. The specimen sequenced was PBMCs or T cells enriched from blood (not recorded which). The gene calls are TRBV11-2 and TRBJ1-4; D gene uncertain. CDR3 bases: TGTGCCAGCAGCTTAGGGCCCACTAATGAAAAACTGTTTTTT. Its translation: CASSLGPTNEKLFF.